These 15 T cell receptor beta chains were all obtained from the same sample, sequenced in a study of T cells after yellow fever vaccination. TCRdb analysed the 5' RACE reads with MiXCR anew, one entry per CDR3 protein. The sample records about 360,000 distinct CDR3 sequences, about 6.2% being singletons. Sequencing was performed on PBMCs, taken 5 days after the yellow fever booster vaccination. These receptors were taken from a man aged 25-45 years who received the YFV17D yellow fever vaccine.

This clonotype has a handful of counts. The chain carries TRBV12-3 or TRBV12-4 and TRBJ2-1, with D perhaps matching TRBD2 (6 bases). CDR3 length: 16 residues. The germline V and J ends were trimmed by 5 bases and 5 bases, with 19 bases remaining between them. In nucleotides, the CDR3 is TGTGCCAGCAGTCAGGATAGCGGAATCCGGCACAATGAGCAGTTCTTC. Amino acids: CASSQDSGIRHNEQFF.

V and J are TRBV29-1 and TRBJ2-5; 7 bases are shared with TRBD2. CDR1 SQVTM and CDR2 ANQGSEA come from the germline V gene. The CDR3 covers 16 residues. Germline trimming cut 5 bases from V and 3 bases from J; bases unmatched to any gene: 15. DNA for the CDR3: TGCAGCGTTCGGCTATTCCAGGGACTACTAGAAGAGACCCAGTACTTC. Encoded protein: CSVRLFQGLLEETQYF.

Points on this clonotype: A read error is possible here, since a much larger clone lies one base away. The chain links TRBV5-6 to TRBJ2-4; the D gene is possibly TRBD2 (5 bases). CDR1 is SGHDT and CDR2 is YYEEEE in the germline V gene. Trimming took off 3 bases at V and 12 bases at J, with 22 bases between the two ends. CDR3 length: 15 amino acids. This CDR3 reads CASSSRLSVGESQYF. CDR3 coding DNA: TGTGCCAGCAGCTCCCGACTAAGCGTCGGGGAGAGTCAGTACTTC.

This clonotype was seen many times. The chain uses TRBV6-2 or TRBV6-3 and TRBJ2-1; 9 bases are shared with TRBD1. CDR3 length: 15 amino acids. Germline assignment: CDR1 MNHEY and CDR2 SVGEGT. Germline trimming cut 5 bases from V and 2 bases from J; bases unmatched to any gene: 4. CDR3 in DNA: TGTGCCAGCAGTCAGGGACAGGGCACCTACAATGAGCAGTTCTTC. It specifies CASSQGQGTYNEQFF.

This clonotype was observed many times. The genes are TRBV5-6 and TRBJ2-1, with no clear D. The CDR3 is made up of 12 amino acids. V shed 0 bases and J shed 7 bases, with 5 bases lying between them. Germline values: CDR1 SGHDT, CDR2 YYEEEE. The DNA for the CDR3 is TGTGCCAGCAGCTTGGTGTTGAATGAGCAGTTCTTC. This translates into CASSLVLNEQFF.

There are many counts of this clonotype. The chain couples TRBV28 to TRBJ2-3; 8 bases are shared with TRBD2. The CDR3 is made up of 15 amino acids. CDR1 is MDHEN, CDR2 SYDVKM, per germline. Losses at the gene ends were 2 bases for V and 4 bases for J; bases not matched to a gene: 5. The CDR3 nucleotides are TGTGCCAGCAGTTTACGGGCGGGAGGCGCAGATACGCAGTATTTT. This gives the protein CASSLRAGGADTQYF.

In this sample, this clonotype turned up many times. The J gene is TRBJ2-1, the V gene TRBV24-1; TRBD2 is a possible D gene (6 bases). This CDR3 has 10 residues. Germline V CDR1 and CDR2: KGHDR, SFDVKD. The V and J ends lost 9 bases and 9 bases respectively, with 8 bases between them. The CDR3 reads CATGRPEQFF. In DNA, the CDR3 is TGTGCCACCGGGAGGCCTGAGCAGTTCTTC.

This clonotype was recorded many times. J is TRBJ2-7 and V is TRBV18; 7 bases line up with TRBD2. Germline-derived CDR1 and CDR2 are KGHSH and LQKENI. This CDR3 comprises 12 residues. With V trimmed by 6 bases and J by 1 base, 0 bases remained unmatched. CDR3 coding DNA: TGTGCCAGCTCGGGGGGGTCCTACGAGCAGTACTTC. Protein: CASSGGSYEQYF.

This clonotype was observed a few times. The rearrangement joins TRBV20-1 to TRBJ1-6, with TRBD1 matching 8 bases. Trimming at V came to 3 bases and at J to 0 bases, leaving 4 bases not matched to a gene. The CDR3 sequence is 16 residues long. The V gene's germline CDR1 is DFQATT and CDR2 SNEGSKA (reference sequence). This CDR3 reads CSASSTGGSYNSPLHF. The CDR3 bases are TGCAGTGCTAGTAGTACAGGGGGCTCCTATAATTCACCCCTCCACTTT.

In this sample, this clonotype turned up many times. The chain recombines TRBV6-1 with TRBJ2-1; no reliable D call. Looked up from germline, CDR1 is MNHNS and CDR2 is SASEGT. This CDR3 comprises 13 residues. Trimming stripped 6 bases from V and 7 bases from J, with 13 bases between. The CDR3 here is CASSSRTGNEQFF. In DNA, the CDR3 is TGTGCCAGCAGCTCCCGGACCGGGAATGAGCAGTTCTTC.

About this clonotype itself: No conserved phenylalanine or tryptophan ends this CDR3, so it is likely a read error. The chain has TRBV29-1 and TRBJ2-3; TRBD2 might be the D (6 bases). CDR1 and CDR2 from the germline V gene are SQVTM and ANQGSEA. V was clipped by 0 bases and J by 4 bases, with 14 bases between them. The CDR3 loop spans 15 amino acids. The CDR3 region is CSVEDGEAGSDTQYI. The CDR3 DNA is TGCAGCGTTGAAGATGGGGAGGCCGGCTCAGATACGCAGTATATT.

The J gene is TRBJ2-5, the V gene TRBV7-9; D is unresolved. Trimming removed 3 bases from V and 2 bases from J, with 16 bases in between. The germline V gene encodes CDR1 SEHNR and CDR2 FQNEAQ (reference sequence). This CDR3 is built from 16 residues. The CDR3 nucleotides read TGTGCCAGCAGCTTTGGCCAGAGGAACCTTCAAGAGACCCAGTACTTC. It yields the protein CASSFGQRNLQETQYF.

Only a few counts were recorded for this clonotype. The CDR3: CRPGLAGDTQYF. CDR3 nucleotides: TGCAGACCGGGACTAGCGGGAGATACGCAGTATTTT. V usage is TRBV20-1 and J usage is TRBJ2-3; TRBD2 matches at 12 bases. The CDR3 loop spans 12 amino acids. CDR1 is DFQATT and CDR2 is SNEGSKA in the germline V gene (reference sequence).

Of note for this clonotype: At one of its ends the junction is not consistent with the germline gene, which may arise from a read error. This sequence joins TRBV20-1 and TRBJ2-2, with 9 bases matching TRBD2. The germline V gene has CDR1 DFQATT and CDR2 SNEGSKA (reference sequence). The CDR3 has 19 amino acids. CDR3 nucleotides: TGCTGTGCTAGAGATCCGGCTAGCGGGATGACTCCAACCACCGGGGAGCTGTTTTTT. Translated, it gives CCARDPASGMTPTTGELFF.

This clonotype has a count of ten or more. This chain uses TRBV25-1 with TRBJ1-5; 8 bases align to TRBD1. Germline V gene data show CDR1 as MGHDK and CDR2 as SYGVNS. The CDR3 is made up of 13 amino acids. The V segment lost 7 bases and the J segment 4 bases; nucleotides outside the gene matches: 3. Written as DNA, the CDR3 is TGTGCCAGCAAGGGGACAGGAAATCAGCCCCAGCATTTT. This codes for CASKGTGNQPQHF.